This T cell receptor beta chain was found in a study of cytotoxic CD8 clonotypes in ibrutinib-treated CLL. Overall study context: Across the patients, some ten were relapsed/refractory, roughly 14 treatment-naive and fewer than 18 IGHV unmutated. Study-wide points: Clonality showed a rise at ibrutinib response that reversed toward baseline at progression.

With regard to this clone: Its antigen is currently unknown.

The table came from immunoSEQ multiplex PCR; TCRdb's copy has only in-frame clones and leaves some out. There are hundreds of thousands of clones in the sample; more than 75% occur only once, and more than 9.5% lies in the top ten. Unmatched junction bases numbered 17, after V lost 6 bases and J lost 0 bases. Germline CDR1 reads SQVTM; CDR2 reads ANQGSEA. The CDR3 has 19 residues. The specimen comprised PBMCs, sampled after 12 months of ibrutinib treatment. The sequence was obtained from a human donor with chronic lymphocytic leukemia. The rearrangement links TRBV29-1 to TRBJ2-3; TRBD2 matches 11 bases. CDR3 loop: CSVPSGLAAYLISTDTQYF. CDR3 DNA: TGCAGCGTACCCTCGGGACTAGCGGCATACCTCATTAGCACAGATACGCAGTATTTT.